The rows below give T cell receptor beta chains drawn from one sample of a study of blood T cells in healthy people across ages. Using its own MiXCR run on the 5' RACE reads, TCRdb lists one record per CDR3 protein. The repertoire holds hundreds of thousands of distinct CDR3 sequences, with roughly 34% as singletons. Sequencing input: blood. These receptors all come from a man aged 18 to 30 in good health. Each CDR3 is given with its conserved first and last residue. D genes are given only for firm matches. Not every row has a clone size; where given, it reads once, few, many or a size class.

d_gene: NA
v_gene: TRBV12-3/TRBV12-4
j_gene: TRBJ1-5
abundance: NA
CDR3nt: TGTGCCAGCAGTTACAGGACAATACCGAATCAGCCCCAGCATTTT
CDR3aa: CASSYRTIPNQPQHF

d_gene: NA
v_gene: TRBV5-1
j_gene: TRBJ2-7
abundance: few
CDR3nt: TGCGCCAGCAGCGCCCGCGGGGACGAGCAGTACTTC
CDR3aa: CASSARGDEQYF

d_gene: NA
v_gene: TRBV20-1
j_gene: TRBJ1-6
abundance: few
CDR3nt: TGCAGTGCCCCACCCAGTTCCGGAAATTCACCCCTCCACTTT
CDR3aa: CSAPPSSGNSPLHF

d_gene: NA
v_gene: TRBV21-1
j_gene: TRBJ2-3
abundance: many
CDR3nt: TGTGCCAGCAGCTACGAATCAGGCAGCACAGATACGCAGTATTTT
CDR3aa: CASSYESGSTDTQYF

d_gene: NA
v_gene: TRBV4-2
j_gene: TRBJ1-1
abundance: few
CDR3nt: TGTGCCAGCAGCGAGGCCGGGGTAATGAACACTGAAGCTTTCTTT
CDR3aa: CASSEAGVMNTEAFF

d_gene: NA
v_gene: TRBV3-1
j_gene: TRBJ2-4
abundance: once
CDR3nt: TGTGCCAGCACCCCGGGGCTAGCCAAAAACATTCAGTACTTC
CDR3aa: CASTPGLAKNIQYF

d_gene: TRBD2
v_gene: TRBV12-3/TRBV12-4
j_gene: TRBJ2-1
abundance: NA
CDR3nt: TGTGCCAGCAGTCGACTAGCGGGGGGGGCCTACAATGAGCAGTTCTTC
CDR3aa: CASSRLAGGAYNEQFF

d_gene: NA
v_gene: TRBV7-2
j_gene: TRBJ1-4
abundance: NA
CDR3nt: TGTGCCAGCAGCGTTAGCCGTTCAACTAATGAAAAACTGTTTTTT
CDR3aa: CASSVSRSTNEKLFF

d_gene: NA
v_gene: TRBV9
j_gene: TRBJ2-3
abundance: NA
CDR3nt: TGTGCCAGCAGCGTCGGAGCAGATGCGCAGTATTTT
CDR3aa: CASSVGADAQYF

d_gene: NA
v_gene: TRBV18
j_gene: TRBJ1-6
abundance: NA
CDR3nt: TGTGCCAGCTCACCAGGAGGGAGGAATAATTCACCCCTCCACTTT
CDR3aa: CASSPGGRNNSPLHF

d_gene: NA
v_gene: TRBV27
j_gene: TRBJ2-1
abundance: NA
CDR3nt: TGTGCCAGCGGTAAAACATCTGGTAGGAATGAGCAGTTCTTC
CDR3aa: CASGKTSGRNEQFF

d_gene: TRBD2
v_gene: TRBV2
j_gene: TRBJ2-1
abundance: few
CDR3nt: TGTGCCAGCAGTGTACTAGCGGGGGATGAGCAGTTCTTC
CDR3aa: CASSVLAGDEQFF

d_gene: TRBD1
v_gene: TRBV7-8
j_gene: TRBJ2-7
abundance: NA
CDR3nt: TGTGCCAGCAGCGCTAGGGACAGGGGGGGAAATGAGCAGTACTTC
CDR3aa: CASSARDRGGNEQYF

d_gene: TRBD1
v_gene: TRBV7-8
j_gene: TRBJ1-2
abundance: NA
CDR3nt: TGTGCCAGCAGCTGGGGGACAGGGGTGGGCTATGGCTACACCTTC
CDR3aa: CASSWGTGVGYGYTF

d_gene: TRBD1
v_gene: TRBV11-2
j_gene: TRBJ2-5
abundance: once
CDR3nt: TGTGCCAGCAGCTTAGGGACAGGGGGCGCGGTAGAGACCCAGTACTTC
CDR3aa: CASSLGTGGAVETQYF

d_gene: TRBD1
v_gene: TRBV5-5
j_gene: TRBJ2-3
abundance: many
CDR3nt: TGTGCCAGCAGCCAAGGACAGGGAGCGGGCACAGATACGCAGTATTTT
CDR3aa: CASSQGQGAGTDTQYF

d_gene: NA
v_gene: TRBV5-1
j_gene: TRBJ2-5
abundance: NA
CDR3nt: TGCGCCAGCAGCGTGGGGGGCCGCGGGGATGAGCAGTACTTC
CDR3aa: CASSVGGRGDEQYF

d_gene: NA
v_gene: TRBV25-1
j_gene: TRBJ1-1
abundance: few
CDR3nt: TGTGCCAGCAGACAAAGCAGCGTTGACAGGAACACTGAAGCTTTCTTT
CDR3aa: CASRQSSVDRNTEAFF

d_gene: TRBD1
v_gene: TRBV27
j_gene: TRBJ2-4
abundance: NA
CDR3nt: TGTGCCAGCAGTTTGTACAGGGGGCATCGAAACATTCAGTACTTC
CDR3aa: CASSLYRGHRNIQYF

d_gene: NA
v_gene: TRBV6-5
j_gene: TRBJ2-7
abundance: NA
CDR3nt: TGTGCCAGCAGTTACTCAAAAAAGGGCTACGAGCAGTACTTC
CDR3aa: CASSYSKKGYEQYF

d_gene: TRBD1
v_gene: TRBV6-1
j_gene: TRBJ1-1
abundance: NA
CDR3nt: TGTGCCAGCAGTCAAACCTTCGGGGACAGGGACAACACTGAAGCTTTCTTT
CDR3aa: CASSQTFGDRDNTEAFF

d_gene: NA
v_gene: TRBV4-2
j_gene: TRBJ2-3
abundance: NA
CDR3nt: TGTGCCAGCAGCCAAGATATTGGCGGGGGCACAGATACGCAGTATTTT
CDR3aa: CASSQDIGGGTDTQYF

d_gene: TRBD2
v_gene: TRBV10-3
j_gene: TRBJ2-7
abundance: NA
CDR3nt: TGTGCCATCAGTGAGACAACTAGCGGGGGGCGGGTGTTCTACAATGAGCAGTACTTC
CDR3aa: CAISETTSGGRVFYNEQYF

d_gene: NA
v_gene: TRBV12-3/TRBV12-4
j_gene: TRBJ2-7
abundance: few
CDR3nt: TGTGCCAGCAGGCGAGGGGGGGGTTACAATGAGCAGTACTTC
CDR3aa: CASRRGGGYNEQYF

d_gene: NA
v_gene: TRBV12-3/TRBV12-4
j_gene: TRBJ2-5
abundance: NA
CDR3nt: TGTGCCAGCAGTTTTAATCCCGACAGTTACTACGAGCGGTACTTC
CDR3aa: CASSFNPDSYYERYF

d_gene: TRBD1
v_gene: TRBV2
j_gene: TRBJ2-1
abundance: NA
CDR3nt: TGTGCCAACAAGGACAGGGTGGGTGAGCAGTTCTTC
CDR3aa: CANKDRVGEQFF

d_gene: NA
v_gene: TRBV25-1
j_gene: TRBJ2-2
abundance: NA
CDR3nt: TGTGCCAGCAGTGGGGACGGGAAGAACACCGGGGAGCTGTTTTTT
CDR3aa: CASSGDGKNTGELFF

d_gene: NA
v_gene: TRBV9
j_gene: TRBJ1-1
abundance: NA
CDR3nt: TGTGCCAGCAGCGTAGGCGGGGGGATGAACACTGAAGCTTTCTTT
CDR3aa: CASSVGGGMNTEAFF

d_gene: NA
v_gene: TRBV4-1
j_gene: TRBJ1-2
abundance: many
CDR3nt: TGCGCCAGCAGCCAAGTTCCCGGCAGGATAAGGAAGGACACCTTC
CDR3aa: CASSQVPGRIRKDTF

d_gene: TRBD1
v_gene: TRBV29-1
j_gene: TRBJ1-1
abundance: few
CDR3nt: TGCAGCGGGGGGACAGGGGTAAACACTGAAGCTTTCTTT
CDR3aa: CSGGTGVNTEAFF

d_gene: NA
v_gene: TRBV25-1
j_gene: TRBJ1-2
abundance: few
CDR3nt: TGTGCCAGCAGCGGGGTAACTTATGGCTACACCTTC
CDR3aa: CASSGVTYGYTF

d_gene: NA
v_gene: TRBV30
j_gene: TRBJ1-2
abundance: NA
CDR3nt: TGTGCCTGGAGTTCCTACAGGTCGCCCTATGGCTACACCTTC
CDR3aa: CAWSSYRSPYGYTF

d_gene: NA
v_gene: TRBV5-1
j_gene: TRBJ1-4
abundance: NA
CDR3nt: TGCGCCAGCAGCGCAAATCAGGAGGATCGTGAAAAACTGTTTTTT
CDR3aa: CASSANQEDREKLFF

d_gene: NA
v_gene: TRBV9
j_gene: TRBJ1-6
abundance: few
CDR3nt: TGTGCCAGCAGCGTAGATTCTGGGGCCCAGAATAATTCACCCCTCCACTTT
CDR3aa: CASSVDSGAQNNSPLHF

d_gene: NA
v_gene: TRBV7-2
j_gene: TRBJ1-4
abundance: NA
CDR3nt: TGTGCCAGCAGCTTAGGGGGTTTGCTCGGTTATGAAAAACTGTTTTTT
CDR3aa: CASSLGGLLGYEKLFF

d_gene: NA
v_gene: TRBV5-5
j_gene: TRBJ2-6
abundance: NA
CDR3nt: TGTGCCAGCAGCTTGGCCATCGGAAGACCTGGGGCCAACGTCCTGACTTTC
CDR3aa: CASSLAIGRPGANVLTF

d_gene: NA
v_gene: TRBV12-3/TRBV12-4
j_gene: TRBJ1-1
abundance: NA
CDR3nt: TGTGCCAGCAGTGAGCGTGATGGGGCTTTCTTT
CDR3aa: CASSERDGAFF

d_gene: TRBD2
v_gene: TRBV5-1
j_gene: TRBJ2-1
abundance: few
CDR3nt: TGCGCCAGCAGCTTCCGGGGACTAGCGGGGGGTTCCTACAATGAGCAGTTCTTC
CDR3aa: CASSFRGLAGGSYNEQFF

d_gene: TRBD2
v_gene: TRBV7-2
j_gene: TRBJ2-5
abundance: few
CDR3nt: TGTGCCAGCAGCCTAGGGACTAGCGGAGAAGAGACCCAGTACTTC
CDR3aa: CASSLGTSGEETQYF

d_gene: NA
v_gene: TRBV9
j_gene: TRBJ2-1
abundance: NA
CDR3nt: TGTGCCAGCAGCGTATCCTGGACTACTAGCTCCTACAATGAGCAGTTCTTC
CDR3aa: CASSVSWTTSSYNEQFF

d_gene: NA
v_gene: TRBV5-1
j_gene: TRBJ2-7
abundance: few
CDR3nt: TGCGCCAGCAGCCGCGACCGACGGGGAGGGGGATACGAGCAGTACTTC
CDR3aa: CASSRDRRGGGYEQYF

d_gene: NA
v_gene: TRBV9
j_gene: TRBJ1-2
abundance: NA
CDR3nt: TGTGCCAGCAGCGGCATTCAGAGGAGAGGGCCCAGCTATGGCTACACCTTC
CDR3aa: CASSGIQRRGPSYGYTF

d_gene: NA
v_gene: TRBV9
j_gene: TRBJ2-3
abundance: many
CDR3nt: TGTGCCAGCAGCGCTGAATTTCTCAGGGATACGCAGTATTTT
CDR3aa: CASSAEFLRDTQYF

d_gene: NA
v_gene: TRBV10-3
j_gene: TRBJ1-4
abundance: many
CDR3nt: TGTGCCATCAGTGATTCCGTTGGGGTGACTGAAAAACTGTTTTTT
CDR3aa: CAISDSVGVTEKLFF

d_gene: TRBD1
v_gene: TRBV10-3
j_gene: TRBJ2-3
abundance: many
CDR3nt: TGTGCCATCAGCTCAGGGGGCCCTAGCACAGATACGCAGTATTTT
CDR3aa: CAISSGGPSTDTQYF

d_gene: TRBD1
v_gene: TRBV12-3/TRBV12-4
j_gene: TRBJ1-1
abundance: NA
CDR3nt: TGTGCCAGCAGTGCGACAGGGGGCGTCTACACTGAAGCTTTCTTT
CDR3aa: CASSATGGVYTEAFF

d_gene: TRBD1
v_gene: TRBV6-1
j_gene: TRBJ2-5
abundance: NA
CDR3nt: TGTGCCAGCAGTCGTCCTCAGGGGGCCCAAGAGACCCAGTACTTC
CDR3aa: CASSRPQGAQETQYF

d_gene: NA
v_gene: TRBV21-1
j_gene: TRBJ1-5
abundance: NA
CDR3nt: TGTGCCCTCAATCGTCGAGATGGCAATCAGCCCCAGCATTTT
CDR3aa: CALNRRDGNQPQHF

d_gene: TRBD2
v_gene: TRBV29-1
j_gene: TRBJ2-5
abundance: NA
CDR3nt: TGCGTAGCGGGGGGGAACCTTGGGAATGAGCAGTACTTC
CDR3aa: CVAGGNLGNEQYF